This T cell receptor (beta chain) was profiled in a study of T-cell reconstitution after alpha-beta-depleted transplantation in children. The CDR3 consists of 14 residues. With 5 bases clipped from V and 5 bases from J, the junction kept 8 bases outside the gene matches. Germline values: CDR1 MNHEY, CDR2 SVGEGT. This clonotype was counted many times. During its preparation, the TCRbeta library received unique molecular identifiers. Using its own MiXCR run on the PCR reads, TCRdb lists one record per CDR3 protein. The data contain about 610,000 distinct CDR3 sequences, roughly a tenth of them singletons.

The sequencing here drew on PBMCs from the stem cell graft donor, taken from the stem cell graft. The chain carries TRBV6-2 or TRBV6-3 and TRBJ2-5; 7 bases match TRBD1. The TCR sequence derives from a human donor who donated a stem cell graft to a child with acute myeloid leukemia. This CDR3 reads CASSNTGDLETQYF. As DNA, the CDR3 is TGTGCCAGCAGTAACACAGGGGATTTGGAGACCCAGTACTTC.